This is a list of T cell receptor beta chains from one sample in a study of blood T cells in healthy people across ages. TCRdb passed the 5' RACE reads through MiXCR, listing each CDR3 protein once. Of approximately 600,000 distinct CDR3 sequences listed, roughly 50% were seen once; the top ten hold over 30%. The source material was blood. These receptors were taken from a man in his fifties or sixties in good health. Both conserved end residues are part of each CDR3. Each record gives: J gene, clone size, D gene, V gene, CDR3 protein, CDR3 DNA. D genes are given only for firm matches. Not all rows give a size; the values are once, few, many and, for expanded clones, a class.

>TRBJ2-1|once|TRBD1|TRBV6-5
CASSSGQARRQFF
TGTGCCAGCAGTTCGGGACAGGCGAGGAGGCAGTTCTTC
>TRBJ1-1|.|.|TRBV6-5
CASSYSGGVGTEAFF
TGTGCCAGCAGTTACTCGGGGGGCGTGGGGACTGAAGCTTTCTTT
>TRBJ2-1|.|.|TRBV3-1
CASSQDRGLLNEQFF
TGTGCCAGCAGCCAAGATAGGGGGTTACTCAATGAGCAGTTCTTC
>TRBJ2-5|.|TRBD2|TRBV7-8
CASSPSGGGETQYF
TGTGCCAGCAGTCCAAGCGGGGGGGGCGAGACCCAGTACTTC
>TRBJ2-1|.|.|TRBV20-1
CSASNRGGYNEQFF
TGCAGTGCTAGTAACAGGGGAGGGTACAATGAGCAGTTCTTC
>TRBJ1-1|.|TRBD1|TRBV27
CASSSQGVGEAFF
TGTGCCAGCAGTTCCCAGGGGGTCGGGGAAGCTTTCTTT
>TRBJ2-7|few|.|TRBV20-1
CSASLLYEQYF
TGCAGTGCTTCCCTCCTCTACGAGCAGTACTTC
>TRBJ2-2|.|.|TRBV14
CASSQVGSLTGELFF
TGTGCCAGCAGCCAAGTCGGCAGTCTCACCGGGGAGCTGTTTTTT
>TRBJ1-2|.|.|TRBV24-1
CATSDPGQTTNYGYTF
TGTGCCACCAGTGACCCTGGACAGACGACTAACTATGGCTACACCTTC
>TRBJ2-3|.|.|TRBV28
CASSFRGLTDTQYF
TGTGCCAGCAGTTTTAGGGGTTTGACAGATACGCAGTATTTT
>TRBJ2-3|.|TRBD2|TRBV12-3/TRBV12-4
CASTNGLAGVADTQYF
TGTGCCAGCACCAACGGGCTAGCGGGAGTGGCAGATACGCAGTATTTT
>TRBJ2-5|.|.|TRBV9
CASSGNRVGQETQYF
TGTGCCAGCAGCGGCAATAGGGTAGGCCAAGAGACCCAGTACTTC
>TRBJ2-5|few|.|TRBV24-1
CATSDLVSGQETQYF
TGTGCCACCAGTGATTTGGTTAGCGGACAAGAGACCCAGTACTTC
>TRBJ2-7|once|TRBD2|TRBV5-5
CASRPGSPGGGIYEQYF
TGTGCCAGCAGACCAGGATCCCCCGGCGGGGGTATTTACGAGCAGTACTTC